This entry is about one TCR beta chain. Its target is unknown. Germline-derived CDR1 and CDR2 are MGHDK and SYGVNS. The V end was cut by 3 bases, the J end by 8 bases, with 13 bases between. The CDR3 covers 13 residues. The data stem from a study of T cell responses to AZD1222 COVID-19 vaccine. General study findings and limits: Vaccine-related CD4 TCRs covered spike, predominating at 160-218 and 743-854. The breadth and depth of Spike-specific TCRs increased once two AZD1222 doses had been given.

Here immunoSEQ multiplex PCR was the method, and the copy in TCRdb shows in-frame clones only, minus some. The data hold about 140,000 clones, with over 85% observed a single time. Sequencing was performed on peripheral blood, taken on day 0 of AZD1222 vaccination. V and J are TRBV25-1 and TRBJ1-2, with D possibly being TRBD1 (6 bases). This clonotype was obtained from an adult in good health. The CDR3 bases are TGTGCCAGCAGTGACGGGGGCCGAAGGGGCTACACCTTC. Protein: CASSDGGRRGYTF.